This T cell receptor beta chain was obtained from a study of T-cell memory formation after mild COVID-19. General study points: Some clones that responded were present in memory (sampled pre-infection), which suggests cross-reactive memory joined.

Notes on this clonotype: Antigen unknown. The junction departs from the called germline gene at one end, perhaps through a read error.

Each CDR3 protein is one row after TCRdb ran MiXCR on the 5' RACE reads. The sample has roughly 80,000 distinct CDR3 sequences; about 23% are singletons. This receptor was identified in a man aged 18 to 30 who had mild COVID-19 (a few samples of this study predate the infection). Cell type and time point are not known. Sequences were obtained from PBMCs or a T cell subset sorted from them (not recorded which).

The CDR3 protein is CASSGLADSNNEQFF. CDR3 bases: TGTGCCAGCAGTGGGCTGGCAGACTCCAACAATGAGCAGTTCTTC. The rearrangement links TRBV2 to TRBJ2-1; no clear D gene. The CDR3 is made up of 15 amino acids. Germline V lookup: CDR1 SNHLY, CDR2 FYNNEI.